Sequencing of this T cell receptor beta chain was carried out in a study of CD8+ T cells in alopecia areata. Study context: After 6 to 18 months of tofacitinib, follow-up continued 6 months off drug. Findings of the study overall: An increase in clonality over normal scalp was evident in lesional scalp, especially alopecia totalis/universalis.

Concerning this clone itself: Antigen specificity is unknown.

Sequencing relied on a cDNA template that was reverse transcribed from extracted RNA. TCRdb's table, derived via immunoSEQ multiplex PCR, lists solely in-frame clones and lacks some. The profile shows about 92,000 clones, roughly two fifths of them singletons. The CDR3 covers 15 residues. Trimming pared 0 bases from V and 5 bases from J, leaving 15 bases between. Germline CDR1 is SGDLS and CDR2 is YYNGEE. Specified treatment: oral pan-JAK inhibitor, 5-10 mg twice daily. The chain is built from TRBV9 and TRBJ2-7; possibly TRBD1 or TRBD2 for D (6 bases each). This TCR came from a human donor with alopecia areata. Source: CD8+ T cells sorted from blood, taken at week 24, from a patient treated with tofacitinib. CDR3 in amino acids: CASSVEGGGIDEQYF. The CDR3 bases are TGTGCCAGCAGCGTAGAGGGGGGAGGAATTGACGAGCAGTACTTC.